This T cell receptor beta chain was observed in a study of blood T cells in healthy people across ages. Trimming removed 1 base from V and 0 bases from J; junction bases left unmatched: 7. The CDR3 has 17 residues. In germline, CDR1 is LGHNA, CDR2 YNFKEQ. The use of a sample-barcoded 5' primer and a J-beta primer mix characterized a second PCR of about 7 to 12 cycles. Per sample, CDR3-containing paired-end reads numbered at least 2.5 million. One entry per CDR3 protein results from TCRdb running MiXCR on the 5' RACE reads. The sample includes about 580,000 distinct CDR3 sequences, 45% to 55% of them seen just once. Each donor's blood draw was approximately 10 milliliters of peripheral blood.

The chain uses TRBV4-2 and TRBJ2-3, with TRBD2 identical over 7 bases. This clonotype was obtained from a man aged 80 or over in good health. The sequencing input was blood. This chain's CDR3 is CASSQVGLADSTDTQYF. The CDR3 DNA reads as TGTGCCAGCAGCCAAGTCGGGCTAGCGGATAGCACAGATACGCAGTATTTT.